This T cell receptor (beta chain) came from a study of cytomegalovirus exposure and HLA in healthy donors (dated by TCRdb to about 2017). With respect to the entire study: An earlier analysis of more than 550 of the donors reported 250 to 300 Gb of sequence data and around 110 million unique TCR beta sequences obtained from about 179 million T cells. The study combined high-throughput TCR immunosequencing, statistical association of individual TCRs with disease status, and machine learning to predict cytomegalovirus infection status. About 300 gigabases of sequencing data and 70 million to 100 million unique TCR sequences made up an early release that covered some 640 HLA-typed donors. The number of typed donors differed by locus: about 620-640 for A, B, C, DRB1 and DQB1; some 500 for DQA1; around 610 for DPA1; and about 450 for DPB1. To decide whether each TCR beta V gene segment behaved as functional or pseudogenic, an earlier analysis of 587 of the donors relied on high-throughput TCR beta sequencing. The T cell repertoires of under 700 subjects were profiled by immunosequencing and related to cytomegalovirus serostatus. The study was designed to test whether signatures of past pathogen exposure could be identified by cataloging public T cell receptors. A later genetic analysis took genome-wide SNP genotypes for about three fifths of the roughly 670 donors and used that subset as a discovery cohort. A separate validation cohort of 100 to 150 different subjects was used in addition to the 666-subject first cohort. Donor age, sex, ethnicity and CMV serostatus were compiled together with the repertoire data. A later analysis re-examined previously published TCR beta repertoires from over 500 donors and added high-resolution HLA genotyping to investigate patterns of TCR occurrence. All discovery cohort repertoires had been generated on a single sequencing platform. On average, roughly 250,000 unique TCR beta nucleotide sequences were sequenced per donor among 398 genotyped donors of the cohort, with roughly a sixth of those sequences being non-productive. Of the roughly 400 genotyped donors, approximately 80% were placed in the genetic ancestry cluster associated with self-reported Caucasian donors. In the later analysis, no new phenotypic data were used to find candidate immune exposures; instead, reliance was placed on TCR beta sequences and their occurrence across donors. Four to six DR-DQ haplotypes were handled as single units for association and clustering because linkage in the cohort was strong. HLA typing included class I and class II loci at four-digit resolution.

The cohort was made up of 500 to 850 healthy bone marrow donors. All cohort members were sampled while nominally healthy, although unrecorded immune exposures were likely present. The donor tested CMV seronegative, placing the donor among the 350 or so seronegative members of the cohort. Each donor provided a peripheral blood sample, and peripheral blood mononuclear cells were used for TCR beta sequencing. Genomic DNA was extracted from the blood cell samples with the Qiagen DNeasy Blood Extraction Kit. Summary of the overall study and its limitations: The sequencing pipeline was judged likely to have produced a cluster of highly shared sequence variants as a technical artifact. The classifier was reported to diagnose cytomegalovirus status with high specificity and sensitivity in both the original cohort and the validation cohort. CMV serostatus was the only immune exposure information available for the cohort. Most CMV-associated TCR beta chains appeared to be HLA-restricted in a later analysis, and the HLA associations seemed to be driven largely by CMV exposure. A later genetic analysis associated a missense DCLRE1C variant with V-gene and J-gene trimming of TCR beta chains, and an independent cohort replicated the association. This cohort had only TCR beta chains sequenced, and the lack of alpha or paired-chain data limited which features could be detected. A later analysis reported that several top co-occurrence clusters appeared linked to parvovirus B19, influenza, CMV and Epstein-Barr virus. The 87-base-pair reads could not distinguish some IMGT-functional V segments, including TRBV6-2 and TRBV6-3, so those segments were excluded. Correlated functional status among segregating V segments might be attributable to linkage disequilibrium, but an unknown experimental factor could not be ruled out. While some public TCRs were present in many individuals, most TCR sequences turned up only very rarely across donors. When HLA alleles, especially DR and DQ, strongly co-occurred, attributing TCR associations to individual alleles was difficult. In an earlier analysis of 587 of the donors, most TCR beta V segments were observed in productive rearrangements about 87% or about 30% of the time, broadly matching IMGT annotations. Sequencing depth was assumed to be roughly uniform across donors in the presence/absence analyses, though that assumption may not hold. Compared with equally common non-associated chains, HLA-associated TCR beta chains in a later analysis were more clonally expanded and had lower generation probabilities. Specific HLA alleles were associated with 15,000 to 20,000 TCR beta sequences at a false discovery rate of 0.05 in a later analysis. The earlier analysis of approximately 540 of the donors excluded roughly 16 rarely observed V segments, including chromosome 9 orphons, because counts were too low. A later genetic analysis reported fewer N-insertions in productive TCRs among donors in an Asian-associated ancestry cluster than the approximately 700-donor mean. In the study, approximately 160 TCR beta chains were listed as associated with cytomegalovirus. Because HLA typing was unavailable for some donors at each locus, only the typed subset was used in association tests. A further reported finding was that TCR beta sequences accurately predicted the HLA-A and HLA-B alleles for most subjects in the first cohort. A later analysis found that TCR association rates varied across HLA loci, with DRB1 alleles showing the most associated TCRs and HLA-C alleles the fewest. In vitro tests confirmed that a few of the cytomegalovirus-associated TCR beta chains recognize cytomegalovirus antigens. It was suggested by the authors that the approach could potentially be generalized to other disease states and immunological phenotypes.

As to this clone: The antigen this receptor binds is unknown. No much larger clone exists at a distance of one base, and base qualities are not known.

The library relied on the immunoSEQ multiplex PCR assay. A mixture of 60 forward primers for TCR Vbeta segments and 13 reverse primers for TCR Jbeta segments was used in the multiplex PCR. The CDR3 region of rearranged TCR beta genes was amplified from genomic DNA with a multiplex PCR assay. On the Illumina HiSeq System, the amplified TCR beta libraries were sequenced as 87-base-pair reads. Processing in the source paper ran as follows. A later analysis tallied 70 million to 100 million unique TCR beta chains across the roughly 610 repertoires, and approximately 11 million of those chains were shared by two or more donors. A nearest-neighbor algorithm error-corrected the raw reads and collapsed the reads into unique sequences, merging closely related sequences to remove PCR and sequencing errors. To assign V, D and J gene segments, CDR3 sequences were aligned to IMGT reference sequences. For a sequence to be retained, at least a six-nucleotide match to both a V gene segment and a J gene segment was required. A rearrangement was called productive if the CDR3 had no stop codons and remained in frame with V and J, and every other rearrangement was called non-productive. Following IMGT convention, CDR3 was defined as the stretch from the second conserved V-encoded cysteine to the conserved J-encoded phenylalanine. Sequences without an unambiguous match to a single V gene segment were excluded from the earlier analysis of about 630 of the donors. In an earlier analysis of a few hundred of the donors, V segments were called functional above 56.7% productive rearrangements and were called segregating when the between-donor standard deviation exceeded 5%. A statistical classification framework was built to diagnose cytomegalovirus status from the catalog of TCR beta chain sequences. V and J gene assignment, in a later analysis, came from comparing TCR nucleotide sequences with IMGT/GENE-DB human TR gene sequences. A later analysis assigned CDR3 sequences and most-parsimonious VDJ recombination scenarios with the TCRdist pipeline. In a later analysis, each TCR beta chain was defined by its CDR3 amino acid sequence together with its V-gene family, and reads without a unique V-gene family were excluded. A later analysis removed 592 highly shared, low-generation-probability nucleotide sequences to deal with suspected cross-contamination and a sequencing artifact. In a later analysis, a clonal expansion index was calculated for each public chain from normalized within-repertoire ranks of inferred template counts. In a later analysis, generation probabilities were computed using a VDJ recombination model fitted to out-of-frame rearrangements, and the results were checked against IGoR. In a later analysis, TCR-TCR, TCR-HLA and TCR-CMV co-occurrence was scored with hypergeometric tests, and a repertoire-size bias correction was applied to TCR pairs. In a later analysis, false discovery rates were estimated by permuting HLA or CMV assignments 20 times. A later analysis grouped co-occurring TCRs with DBSCAN, adding TCRdist sequence similarity when clustering within HLA-allele-positive subsets. For co-occurrence clustering, repertoires with fewer than 30,000 or more than 120,000 public chains were excluded, along with 5 or 6 repertoires with anomalous nucleotide sharing. TCRdb took this table from immuneACCESS and kept in-frame rearrangements with V and J called. Such tables lack part of the clones; where checked against another copy, unresolved V genes explain under half of the gap, and the rest is unexplained. Clone size and V and J calls were adopted from that table, with D and trimming inferred from the DNA. This sample is represented by 150,000 to 200,000 clones; roughly four fifths of them were singletons. The top ten constitute around 1.9% of the sample.

The CDR3 runs 16 residues from the cysteine to the phenylalanine. The kept DNA is CDR3 alone, 48 bases in frame from the first base. CDR1 SGDLS and CDR2 YYNGEE are derived from the germline V gene. V gives up 2 bases and J gives up 0 bases, and the segment between their germline ends measures 13 bases. This receptor was identified in a young man in good health and CMV-seronegative. Specimen: PBMCs. The chain couples TRBV9 to TRBJ2-3; the D gene is possibly TRBD1, with 5 bases matching. The CDR3 reads as follows: CASSVSSAGSTDTQYF. The DNA sequence is as follows: TGTGCCAGCAGCGTTTCCAGCGCAGGGAGCACAGATACGCAGTATTTT.